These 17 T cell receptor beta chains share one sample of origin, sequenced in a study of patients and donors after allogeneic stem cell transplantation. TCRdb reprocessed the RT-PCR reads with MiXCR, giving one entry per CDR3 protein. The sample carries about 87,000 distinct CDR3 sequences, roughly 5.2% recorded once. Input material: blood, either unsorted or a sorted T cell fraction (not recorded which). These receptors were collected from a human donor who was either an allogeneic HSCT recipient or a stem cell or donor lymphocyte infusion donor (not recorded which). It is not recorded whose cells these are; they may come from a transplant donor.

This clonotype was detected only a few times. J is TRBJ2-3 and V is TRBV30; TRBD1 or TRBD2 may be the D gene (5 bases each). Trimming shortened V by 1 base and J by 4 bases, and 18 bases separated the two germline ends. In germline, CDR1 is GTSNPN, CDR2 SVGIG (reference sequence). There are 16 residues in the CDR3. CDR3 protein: CAWSGPGPLVPDTQYF. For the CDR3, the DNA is TGTGCCTGGAGTGGGCCGGGACCGCTGGTCCCAGATACGCAGTATTTT.

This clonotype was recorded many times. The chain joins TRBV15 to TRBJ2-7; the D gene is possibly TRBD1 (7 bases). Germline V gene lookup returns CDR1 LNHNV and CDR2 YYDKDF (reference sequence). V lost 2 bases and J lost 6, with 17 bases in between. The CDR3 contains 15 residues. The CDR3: CATSRYRGGRGEQYF. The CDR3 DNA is TGTGCCACCAGCAGATACAGGGGAGGTCGAGGCGAGCAGTACTTC.

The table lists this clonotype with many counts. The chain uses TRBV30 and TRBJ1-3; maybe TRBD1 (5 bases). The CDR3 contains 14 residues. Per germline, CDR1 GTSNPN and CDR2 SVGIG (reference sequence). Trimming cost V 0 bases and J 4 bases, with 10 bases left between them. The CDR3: CAWSVWGVGNTIYF. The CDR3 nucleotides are TGTGCCTGGAGTGTTTGGGGGGTCGGAAACACCATATATTTT.

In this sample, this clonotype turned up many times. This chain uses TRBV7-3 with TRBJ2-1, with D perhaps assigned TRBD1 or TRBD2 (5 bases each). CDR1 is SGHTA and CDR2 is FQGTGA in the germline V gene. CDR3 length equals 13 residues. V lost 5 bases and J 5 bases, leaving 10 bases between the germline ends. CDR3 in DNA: TGTGCCAGCAGCCCGGGACGGAACAATGAGCAGTTCTTC. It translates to CASSPGRNNEQFF.

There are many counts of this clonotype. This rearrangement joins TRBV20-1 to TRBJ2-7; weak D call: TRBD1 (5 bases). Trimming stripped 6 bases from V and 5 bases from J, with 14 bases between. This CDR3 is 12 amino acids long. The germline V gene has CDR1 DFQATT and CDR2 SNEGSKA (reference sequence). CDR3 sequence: CSAAPGFDEQYF. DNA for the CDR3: TGCAGTGCAGCCCCAGGGTTTGACGAGCAGTACTTC.

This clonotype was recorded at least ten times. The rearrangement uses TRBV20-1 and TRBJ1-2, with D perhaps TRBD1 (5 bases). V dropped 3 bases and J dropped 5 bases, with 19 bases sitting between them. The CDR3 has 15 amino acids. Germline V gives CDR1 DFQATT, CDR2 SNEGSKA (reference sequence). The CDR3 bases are TGCAGTGCTAGTAGTGGGCCTGGGGGAGTTTATGGCTACACCTTC. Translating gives CSASSGPGGVYGYTF.

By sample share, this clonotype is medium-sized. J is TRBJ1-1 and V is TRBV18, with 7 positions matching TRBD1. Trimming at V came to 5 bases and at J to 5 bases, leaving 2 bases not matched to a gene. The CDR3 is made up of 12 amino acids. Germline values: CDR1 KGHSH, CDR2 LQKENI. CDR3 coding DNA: TGTGCCAGCTCATCACAGGGGACTGAAGCTTTCTTT. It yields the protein CASSSQGTEAFF. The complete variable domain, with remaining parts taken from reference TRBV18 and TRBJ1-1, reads NAGVMQNPRHLVRRRGQEARLRCSPMKGHSHVYWYRQLPEEGLKFMVYLQKENIIDESGMPKERFSAEFPKEGPSILRIQQVVRGDSAAYFCASSSQGTEAFFGQGTRLTVV.

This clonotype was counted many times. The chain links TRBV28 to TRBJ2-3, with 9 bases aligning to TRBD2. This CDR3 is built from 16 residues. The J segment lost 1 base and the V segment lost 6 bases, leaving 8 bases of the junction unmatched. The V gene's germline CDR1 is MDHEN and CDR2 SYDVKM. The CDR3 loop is CASSHRLAEGTDTQYF. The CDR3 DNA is TGTGCCAGCAGCCACCGACTAGCGGAAGGCACAGATACGCAGTATTTT.

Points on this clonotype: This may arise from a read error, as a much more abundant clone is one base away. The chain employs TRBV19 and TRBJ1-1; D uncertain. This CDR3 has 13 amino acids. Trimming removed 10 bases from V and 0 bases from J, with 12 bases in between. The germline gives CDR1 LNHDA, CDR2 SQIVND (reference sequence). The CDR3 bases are TGTGCCACCTCAAGGGCTTTGAACACTGAAGCTTTCTTT. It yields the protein CATSRALNTEAFF.

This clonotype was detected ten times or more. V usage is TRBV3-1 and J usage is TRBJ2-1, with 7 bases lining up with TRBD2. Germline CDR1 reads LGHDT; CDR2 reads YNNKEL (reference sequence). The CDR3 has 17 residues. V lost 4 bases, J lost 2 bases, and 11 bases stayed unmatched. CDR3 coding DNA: TGTGCCAGCAGCCCCTGGGGTAGCGGGCGCCCCTACAATGAGCAGTTCTTC. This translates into CASSPWGSGRPYNEQFF.

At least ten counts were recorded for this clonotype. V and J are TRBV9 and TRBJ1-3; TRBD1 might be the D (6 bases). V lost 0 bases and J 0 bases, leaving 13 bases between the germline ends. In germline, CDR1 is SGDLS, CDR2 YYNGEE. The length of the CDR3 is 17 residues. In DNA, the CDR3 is TGTGCCAGCAGCGTAGAAGGGGGGTCTTACTCTGGAAACACCATATATTTT. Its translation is CASSVEGGSYSGNTIYF.

CDR3: CASSPMGLRSTDTQYF. In DNA, the CDR3 is TGTGCCAGCAGCCCAATGGGACTGCGGAGCACAGATACGCAGTATTTT. The rearrangement links TRBV7-8 to TRBJ2-3; possibly TRBD2 for D (6 bases). With 5 bases removed from V and 0 bases from J, the gap between germline ends came to 15 bases. This CDR3 spans 16 amino acids. Germline V gene sequence: CDR1 SGHVS, CDR2 FQNEAQ.

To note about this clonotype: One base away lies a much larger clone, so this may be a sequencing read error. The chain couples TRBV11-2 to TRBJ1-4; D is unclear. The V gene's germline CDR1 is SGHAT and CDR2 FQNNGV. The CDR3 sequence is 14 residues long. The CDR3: CTSSLEPGFGKLFF. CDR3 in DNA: TGTACCAGCAGCTTAGAACCCGGGTTTGGAAAACTGTTTTTT.

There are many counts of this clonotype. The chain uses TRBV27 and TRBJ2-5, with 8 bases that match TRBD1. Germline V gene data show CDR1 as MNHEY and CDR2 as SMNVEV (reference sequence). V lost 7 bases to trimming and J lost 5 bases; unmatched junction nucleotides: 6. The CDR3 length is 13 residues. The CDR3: CASTRTGWETQYF. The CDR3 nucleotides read TGTGCCAGCACCCGGACAGGGTGGGAGACCCAGTACTTC.

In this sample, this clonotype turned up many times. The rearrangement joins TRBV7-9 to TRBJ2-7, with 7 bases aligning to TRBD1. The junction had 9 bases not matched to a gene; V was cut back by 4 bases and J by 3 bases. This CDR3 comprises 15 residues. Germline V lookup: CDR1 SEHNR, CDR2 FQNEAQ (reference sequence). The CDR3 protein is CASSSRDSKNYEQYF. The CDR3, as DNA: TGTGCCAGCAGCTCCCGGGACAGTAAGAACTACGAGCAGTACTTC.

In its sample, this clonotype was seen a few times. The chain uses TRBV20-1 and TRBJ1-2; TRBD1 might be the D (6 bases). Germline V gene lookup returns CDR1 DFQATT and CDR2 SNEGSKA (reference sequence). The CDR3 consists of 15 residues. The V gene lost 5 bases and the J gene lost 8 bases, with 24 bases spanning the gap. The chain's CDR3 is CSAQRERQDLRGYTF. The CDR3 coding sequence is TGCAGTGCTCAGCGTGAGAGACAGGACCTAAGGGGCTACACCTTC.

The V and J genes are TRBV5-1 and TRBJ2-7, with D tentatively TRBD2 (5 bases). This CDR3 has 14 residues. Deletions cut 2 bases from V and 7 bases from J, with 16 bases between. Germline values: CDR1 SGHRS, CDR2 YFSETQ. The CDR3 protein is CASSFSSGGGEQYF. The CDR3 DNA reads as TGCGCCAGCAGCTTTTCCTCGGGTGGCGGGGAGCAGTACTTC.